The clone carrying this TCR beta chain turned up a few times. This entry belongs to a study of CXCR3 chemokines and chemotherapy response in bladder cancer. Each CDR3 protein gets one entry after TCRdb re-called the PCR reads with MiXCR. Here the sample spans about 8,100 distinct CDR3 sequences, 10% to 15% being singletons. V shed 5 bases, J shed 2 bases, and the junction held 5 bases outside the gene matches. The CDR3 contains 13 residues. The germline V gene has CDR1 DFQATT and CDR2 SNEGSKA (reference sequence). The genes are TRBV20-1 and TRBJ2-7, with 8 bases that match TRBD1. The sequence was obtained from a human donor with bladder cancer that responded to neoadjuvant chemotherapy. This sample was gathered from a patient whose treatment included neoadjuvant chemotherapy. CDR3 residues: CSAPRQGTYEQYF. The CDR3 nucleotides are TGCAGTGCTCCGCGACAGGGGACCTACGAGCAGTACTTC.